A selection of T cell receptor beta chains follows, all from one sample in a study of human T cells and chemical hapten exposure. TCRdb redid the calling of the RACE reads with MiXCR, one entry per CDR3 protein. Of roughly 100,000 distinct CDR3 sequences listed, about 10% are singletons. The material sequenced was whole blood, taken in connection with sensitization to the hapten diphenylcyclopropenone (DPC). These receptor sequences come from a middle-aged woman with alopecia areata. Some clones in this sample may be carry-over from other donors' samples. Both conserved end residues are part of each CDR3. Each record gives: V gene, clone size, CDR3 protein. Clone size is shown for a subset of rows, as once, few, many or a class of expanded clone.

V gene: TRBV4-2; clone size: .; CDR3 protein: CASSQSTSGGSYEQYF
V gene: TRBV19; clone size: many; CDR3 protein: CASSIAGAYEQYF
V gene: TRBV10-3; clone size: few; CDR3 protein: CAIMMGENTEAFF
V gene: TRBV7-2; clone size: many; CDR3 protein: CASSTQGALNTEAFF
V gene: TRBV4-2; clone size: .; CDR3 protein: CASSPRQGYYEQYF
V gene: TRBV10-3; clone size: few; CDR3 protein: CAISTGTRTGANVLTF
V gene: TRBV6-2/TRBV6-3; clone size: .; CDR3 protein: CASWSLADFNEQFF
V gene: TRBV7-2; clone size: few; CDR3 protein: CASSQTRSGAETQYF
V gene: TRBV5-5; clone size: many; CDR3 protein: CASSPQLAGGTDTQYF
V gene: TRBV28; clone size: few; CDR3 protein: CASRYRDSYGYTF